This T cell receptor beta chain was captured by sequencing in a study of cytomegalovirus exposure and HLA in healthy donors. Comments on this clone: Its target is unknown.

The CDR3 sequence is 12 residues long. Germline V CDR1 and CDR2: MDHEN, SYDVKM. With 11 bases removed from V and 4 bases from J, the gap between germline ends came to 12 bases. A multiplex PCR was run with 60 Vbeta primers and 13 Jbeta primers. TCRdb's table, derived via immunoSEQ multiplex PCR, lists solely in-frame clones and lacks some. The sample has about 97,000 clones, 73% seen once. Study results and caveats: A reported reduction in N-insertions relative to the approximately 640-donor mean was seen in an Asian-associated ancestry cluster in a later analysis. Productive status was seen about 90% or about 30% of the time for most TCR beta V segments in an earlier analysis. A few CMV-associated chains proved CMV antigen-specific in vitro. Most sequenced TCRs were rare (though some public TCRs occurred in many donors).

The chain joins TRBV28 to TRBJ1-5; a possible D gene is TRBD1 (5 bases). Sample: PBMCs. The TCR comes from a man aged 35 to 55 in good health and CMV-seronegative. This chain's CDR3 is CAGTSGNQPQHF. The CDR3 DNA is TGTGCCGGGACTTCGGGGAATCAGCCCCAGCATTTT. Full variable domain (outside the CDR3, taken from reference TRBV28 and TRBJ1-5): DVKVTQSSRYLVKRTGEKVFLECVQDMDHENMFWYRQDPGLGLRLIYFSYDVKMKEKGDIPEGYSVSREKKERFSLILESASTNQTSMYLCAGTSGNQPQHFGDGTRLSIL.